This is a list of T cell receptor beta chains from one sample in a study of vaccination and CD4 T cells after COVID-19. TCRdb re-derived calls from the PCR reads in MiXCR, one entry per CDR3 protein. Of some 9,000 distinct CDR3 sequences listed, 73% are singletons. These TCRs' antigens remain unknown. What was sequenced was CD4+ T cells from blood, cultured in vitro. The receptors derive from a human donor who had recovered from COVID-19. The CDR3 runs from the conserved cysteine through the conserved F or W. A D gene is named only where the DNA matches it firmly. A row's size may be missing; if present it is once, few, many or a size class.

CDR3	DNA	size	V	D	J
CASSLWAFGQGYEQYF	TGTGCCAGCAGCTTATGGGCATTTGGGCAGGGGTACGAGCAGTACTTC	-	TRBV28	-	TRBJ2-7
CSARSGEGKNSPLHF	TGCAGTGCTAGAAGTGGAGAGGGTAAAAATTCACCCCTCCACTTT	once	TRBV20-1	-	TRBJ1-6
CASSLGGQGASGYTF	TGTGCCAGCAGCTTAGGAGGACAGGGGGCGTCGGGCTACACCTTC	-	TRBV7-6	TRBD1	TRBJ1-2
CASSLRGGHNQPQHF	TGTGCCAGCAGCTTAAGAGGGGGTCACAATCAGCCCCAGCATTTT	-	TRBV7-2	-	TRBJ1-5
CSALGGQGPLMNTEAFF	TGCAGCGCCCTGGGGGGACAGGGACCTCTCATGAACACTGAAGCTTTCTTT	-	TRBV29-1	TRBD1	TRBJ1-1
CSARKQDWGRNQPQHF	TGCAGTGCTAGAAAACAGGATTGGGGGCGAAATCAGCCCCAGCATTTT	-	TRBV20-1	-	TRBJ1-5
CASSLDAYSYEQYF	TGTGCCAGCAGCTTAGACGCGTACTCCTACGAGCAGTACTTC	-	TRBV7-9	-	TRBJ2-7
CASRRTPRPDTDTQYF	TGTGCCAGCAGGCGAACTCCAAGGCCTGACACGGATACGCAGTATTTT	-	TRBV27	-	TRBJ2-3
CASSLRTGGYTF	TGTGCCAGCAGTTTGCGGACCGGGGGCTACACCTTC	-	TRBV7-8	-	TRBJ1-2
CATSRVGGTPSETQYF	TGTGCCACCAGCAGAGTGGGGGGGACTCCTTCGGAGACCCAGTACTTC	-	TRBV15	TRBD2	TRBJ2-5
CASSPDKNQPQHF	TGTGCCAGCAGCCCCGACAAGAATCAGCCCCAGCATTTT	few	TRBV7-2	-	TRBJ1-5
CASSTTVYGYTF	TGTGCCAGCAGTACGACGGTTTATGGCTACACCTTC	-	TRBV6-2/TRBV6-3	-	TRBJ1-2
CASSLWGGLRTEAFF	TGTGCCAGCAGCCTATGGGGCGGTCTGCGTACTGAAGCTTTCTTT	-	TRBV2	-	TRBJ1-1
CASSLSPGPEETQYF	TGTGCCAGCAGCTTATCCCCGGGACCTGAAGAGACCCAGTACTTC	-	TRBV7-3	-	TRBJ2-5
CASSLTGQGRNTEAFF	TGTGCCAGCAGTCTAACGGGACAGGGTAGGAACACTGAAGCTTTCTTT	-	TRBV28	TRBD1	TRBJ1-1
CASRGFSGNTIYF	TGTGCCAGCCGGGGGTTCTCTGGAAACACCATATATTTT	few	TRBV27	-	TRBJ1-3
CASGRVEDQPQHF	TGTGCCAGTGGCAGGGTGGAGGATCAGCCCCAGCATTTT	-	TRBV19	-	TRBJ1-5
CASSQSRGGGQPQHF	TGCGCCAGCAGTCAATCCAGGGGCGGAGGGCAGCCCCAGCATTTT	few	TRBV23-1	-	TRBJ1-5
CASKLGITTEAFF	TGTGCCAGCAAACTAGGAATCACCACTGAAGCTTTCTTT	medium-sized	TRBV28	-	TRBJ1-1
CASSLGSQETQYF	TGTGCCAGCAGCTTAGGCTCCCAAGAGACCCAGTACTTC	few	TRBV7-8	-	TRBJ2-5
CASSLAGGVYEQYF	TGCGCCAGCAGCTTAGCGGGAGGGGTCTACGAGCAGTACTTC	-	TRBV5-1	TRBD2	TRBJ2-7
CSASLLQETQYF	TGCAGTGCTTCTCTACTCCAAGAGACCCAGTACTTC	-	TRBV20-1	-	TRBJ2-5
CASRQENTGELFF	TGTGCCAGCAGACAGGAGAACACCGGGGAGCTGTTTTTT	-	TRBV28	-	TRBJ2-2
CASRTRDRDYTF	TGTGCCAGTAGGACCCGGGACAGGGACTACACCTTC	-	TRBV19	TRBD1	TRBJ1-2
CASSSTGQPVYEQYF	TGTGCCAGCAGTTCAACTGGACAACCCGTCTACGAGCAGTACTTC	-	TRBV28	-	TRBJ2-7
CASRTAGGTKDYGYTF	TGTGCCAGCAGAACCGCAGGGGGTACTAAGGACTATGGCTACACCTTC	-	TRBV11-2	TRBD1	TRBJ1-2
CSASYKQEKAFF	TGCAGTGCTAGTTACAAACAGGAGAAAGCTTTCTTT	-	TRBV20-1	-	TRBJ1-1
CASSVTGLGDTQYF	TGTGCCAGCAGTGTGACAGGGTTGGGAGATACGCAGTATTTT	-	TRBV25-1	TRBD1	TRBJ2-3